The 11 T cell receptor beta chains below come from one sample, sequenced in a study of regulatory T cells in long-lasting Graves disease. Time point defined: persistent/refractory GD, antithyroid drugs over 5 years with positive TRAb. From RNA extracted from PBMCs, the TCR library was made. CDR3-region Arm-PCR and iRepertoire HTBI primers produced the TCR beta libraries. MiXCR was run by TCRdb on the multiplex PCR reads, yielding one entry per CDR3 protein. The repertoire includes 700,000 or so distinct CDR3 sequences, about 32% of them detected once, and 42% sits in the top ten. This material consisted of peripheral blood mononuclear cells (PBMCs), taken when the disease was refractory, from a patient treated with antithyroid drugs. The receptors come from a female donor with Graves disease.

There are many counts of this clonotype. This rearrangement joins TRBV12-3 or TRBV12-4 to TRBJ2-5; a weak D match, TRBD1 (5 bases). This CDR3 is 12 amino acids long. V lost 4 bases, J lost 5 bases, and 8 bases lay in between. CDR3 loop: CASSWQGETQYF. The CDR3 DNA is TGTGCCAGCAGTTGGCAGGGTGAGACCCAGTACTTC.

The chain's CDR3 is CAISESENTEAFF. CDR3 nucleotide sequence: TGTGCCATCAGTGAGTCCGAGAACACTGAAGCTTTCTTT. The J gene is TRBJ1-1, the V gene TRBV10-3; D is uncertain. V lost 0 bases to trimming and J lost 1 base, with 3 bases between them. Looked up from germline, CDR1 is ENHRY and CDR2 is SYGVKD. The CDR3 length is 13 residues.

This clonotype was seen only a few times. The rearrangement joins TRBV12-3 or TRBV12-4 to TRBJ2-5, with a tentative D call TRBD1 (5 bases). This CDR3 contains 15 residues. V gave up 2 bases and J gave up 9 bases, with 19 bases separating them. The CDR3 here is CASSLIQVRSEPQYF. CDR3 DNA: TGTGCCAGCAGTTTAATACAGGTCAGAAGTGAGCCCCAGTACTTC.

This chain connects TRBV19 to TRBJ1-6; D unclear. CDR1 LNHDA and CDR2 SQIVND come from the germline V gene (reference sequence). The CDR3 extends over 18 amino acids. The V gene lost 3 bases and the J gene lost 9 bases, with 24 bases spanning the gap. Here the CDR3 reads CASSIDGVGFAESSPLHF. The CDR3 DNA sequence: TGTGCCAGTAGTATCGACGGCGTGGGTTTCGCTGAGAGTTCACCCCTCCACTTT.

This clonotype came up many times. The V call is TRBV28, the J call TRBJ2-2; D gene uncertain. The CDR3 sequence is 11 residues long. Trimming pared 3 bases from V and 8 bases from J, leaving 4 bases between. Per the germline V gene, CDR1 is MDHEN and CDR2 is SYDVKM. The CDR3 reads CASSLLGELFF. CDR3 sequence (DNA): TGTGCCAGCAGTTTGTTGGGGGAGCTGTTTTTT.

The genes are TRBV20-1 and TRBJ2-5; maybe TRBD1 (5 bases). CDR1 is DFQATT and CDR2 is SNEGSKA in the germline V gene (reference sequence). The germline V and J ends were trimmed by 0 bases and 4 bases, with 12 bases remaining between them. The CDR3 consists of 14 residues. The CDR3 nucleotides are TGCAGTGCTAGAGATCAGGGCTACTCAGAGACCCAGTACTTC. Amino acids: CSARDQGYSETQYF.

This clonotype came up a few times. The chain joins TRBV19 to TRBJ2-7; perhaps TRBD2 as D (5 bases). Trimming stripped 2 bases from V and 3 bases from J, with 11 bases between. Germline V gene sequence: CDR1 LNHDA, CDR2 SQIVND (reference sequence). This CDR3 is built from 14 residues. The CDR3 reads CASSIRGFIYEQYF. In nucleotides, the CDR3 is TGTGCCAGTAGTATAAGAGGGTTCATCTACGAGCAGTACTTC.

This chain connects TRBV20-1 to TRBJ1-2; 8 bases match TRBD1. Germline V gene lookup returns CDR1 DFQATT and CDR2 SNEGSKA (reference sequence). After removal of 2 bases from V and 4 bases from J, the junction contained 6 bases not matched to a gene. The CDR3 sequence is 14 residues long. CDR3 DNA sequence: TGCAGTGCTAGACAGGGGGCCGGCTTCTATGGCTACACCTTC. Encoded protein: CSARQGAGFYGYTF.

The V gene is TRBV29-1, the J gene TRBJ1-2; TRBD1 is a possible D gene (6 bases). This CDR3 has 12 residues. V gave up 7 bases and J gave up 2 bases, with 11 bases separating them. Germline V gene data show CDR1 as SQVTM and CDR2 as ANQGSEA. CDR3 DNA sequence: TGCAGCGCTGGGGGGCCCAACTATGGCTACACCTTC. Its translation is CSAGGPNYGYTF. The full variable domain, its missing parts supplied by reference TRBV29-1 and TRBJ1-2, is SAVISQKPSRDICQRGTSLTIQCQVDSQVTMMFWYRQQPGQSLTLIATANQGSEATYESGFVIDKFPISRPNLTFSTLTVSNMSPEDSSIYLCSAGGPNYGYTFGSGTRLTVV.

This chain links TRBV19 with TRBJ1-1; 9 bases align to TRBD1. This CDR3 contains 16 residues. Germline-derived CDR1 and CDR2 are LNHDA and SQIVND (reference sequence). With 4 bases clipped from V and 4 bases from J, the junction kept 10 bases outside the gene matches. The CDR3 loop is CASSTWTGVGSTEAFF. The CDR3 DNA is TGTGCCAGTAGTACGTGGACAGGGGTCGGTAGCACTGAAGCTTTCTTT. Full variable domain (remainder filled in from reference TRBV19 and TRBJ1-1): DGGITQSPKYLFRKEGQNVTLSCEQNLNHDAMYWYRQDPGQGLRLIYYSQIVNDFQKGDIAEGYSVSREKKESFPLTVTSAQKNPTAFYLCASSTWTGVGSTEAFFGQGTRLTVV.

The count of this clonotype is one. This chain joins TRBV5-6 and TRBJ1-2, with D perhaps TRBD1 (6 bases). CDR1 is SGHDT, CDR2 YYEEEE, per germline. The CDR3 loop spans 13 amino acids. V gave up 4 bases and J gave up 8 bases, with 15 bases separating them. The DNA for the CDR3 is TGTGCCAGCAGCCCCACAGGGCGCGACGGCTACACCTTC. As protein: CASSPTGRDGYTF.